This TCR beta chain came from a study of breast tumors, draining lymph nodes, adjacent tissues. Study-level points and caveats: Compared with lymph nodes, tumors were less diverse; compared with nontumor tissue, more. Tumor T cell lymph node origin was a supported hypothesis, not proven. The data were judged consistent with most tumor T cells coming from lymph node and expanding in tumor. Luminal-like breast cancer showed significantly higher tumor–nontumor repertoire similarity than basal-like.

Germline CDR1 and CDR2: MNHEY and SVGAGI. This CDR3 is 13 amino acids long. J lost 7 bases, V lost 2 bases, and 5 bases had no gene match. MiXCR was run by TCRdb on the multiplex PCR reads, yielding one entry per CDR3 protein. The top ten hold approximately 3.6% of the sample, which has about 200,000 distinct CDR3 sequences, less than 45% seen once. With regard to this clonotype: What it binds is not known. A much larger clone is a single base away; this may be a read error. The conserved phenylalanine or tryptophan is not found at the CDR3 terminus, so this likely reflects a read error.

The lymph nodes were axillary draining lymph nodes from breast cancer patients. The chain recombines TRBV6-5 with TRBJ2-7; 7 positions match TRBD1. This receptor was taken from a female donor with breast cancer. Some clones in this sample may be carry-over from other donors' samples. What was sequenced was axillary lymph node tissue. This CDR3 reads CASSYGTDLEQYL. Here the CDR3 DNA reads TGTGCCAGCAGTTACGGGACAGACCTGGAGCAGTACCTC.